The source of this T cell receptor (beta chain) is a study of Graves' ophthalmopathy and Graves' hyperthyroidism. The CDR3 loop spans 12 amino acids. Germline V lookup: CDR1 MGHDK, CDR2 SYGVNS. Trimming cost V 4 bases and J 3 bases, with 6 bases left between them. PBMCs were isolated by Ficoll-Paque density gradient centrifugation, using roughly 11 ml of fresh peripheral blood as the starting material. Amplification of the TCR beta CDR3 regions used RNA transcripts (as template). The first-round RT-PCR employed HTBI primers together with the Qiagen OneStep RT-PCR kit. A multiplex PCR was then performed as the second round. TCRdb recomputed calls from the multiplex PCR reads with MiXCR, one row per CDR3 protein. The sample has 300,000 to 400,000 distinct CDR3 sequences; about 15% are singletons. Findings and caveats of the study: Most thyroid clonotypes expanded beyond 0.001 frequency were also found in blood.

This clonotype has ten or more counts. Its antigen is unknown. The CDR3 end shows no conserved phenylalanine or tryptophan, and so a read error is likely. The source material was peripheral blood. This chain links TRBV25-1 with TRBJ1-2; D is undetermined. The receptor comes from an adult woman with stable Graves' hyperthyroidism. The chain's CDR3 is CASSGGYYGYTL. The CDR3 DNA is TGTGCCAGCAGTGGGGGATACTATGGCTACACCCTC.